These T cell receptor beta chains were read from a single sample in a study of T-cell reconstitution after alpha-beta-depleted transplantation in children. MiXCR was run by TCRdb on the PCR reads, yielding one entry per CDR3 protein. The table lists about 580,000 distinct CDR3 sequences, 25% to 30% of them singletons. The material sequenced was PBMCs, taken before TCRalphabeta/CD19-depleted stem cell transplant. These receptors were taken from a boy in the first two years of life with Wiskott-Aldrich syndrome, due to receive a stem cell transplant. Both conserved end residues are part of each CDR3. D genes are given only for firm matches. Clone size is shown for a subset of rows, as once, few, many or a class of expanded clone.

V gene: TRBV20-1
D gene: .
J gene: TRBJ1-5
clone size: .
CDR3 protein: CSASLADNQPQHF
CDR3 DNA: TGCAGTGCTAGCCTGGCGGACAATCAGCCCCAGCATTTT

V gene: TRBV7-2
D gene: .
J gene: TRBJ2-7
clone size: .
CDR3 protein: CASSTSTASYEQYF
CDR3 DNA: TGTGCCAGCAGCACCTCGACGGCTTCCTACGAGCAGTACTTC

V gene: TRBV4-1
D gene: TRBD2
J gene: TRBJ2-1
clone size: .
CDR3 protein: CASSQVPSGRASSHNEQFF
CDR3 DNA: TGCGCCAGCAGCCAAGTACCTAGCGGGAGGGCCTCCTCGCACAATGAGCAGTTCTTC

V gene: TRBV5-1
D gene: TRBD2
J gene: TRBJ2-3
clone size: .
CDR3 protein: CASRSGLAVFTDTQYF
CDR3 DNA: TGCGCCAGCAGGTCGGGACTAGCGGTATTCACAGATACGCAGTATTTT

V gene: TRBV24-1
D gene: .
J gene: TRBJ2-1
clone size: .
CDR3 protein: CATSDLAESYNEQFF
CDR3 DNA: TGTGCCACCAGTGATCTTGCGGAGTCCTACAATGAGCAGTTCTTC

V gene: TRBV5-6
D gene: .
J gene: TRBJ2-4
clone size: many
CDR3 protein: CASSLRGAQNIQYF
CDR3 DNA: TGTGCCAGCAGCTTACGGGGGGCGCAAAACATTCAGTACTTC

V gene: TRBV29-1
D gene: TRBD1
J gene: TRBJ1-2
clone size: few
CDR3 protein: CSVEGQGARGYTF
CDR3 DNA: TGCAGCGTTGAAGGGCAGGGGGCGCGTGGCTACACCTTC

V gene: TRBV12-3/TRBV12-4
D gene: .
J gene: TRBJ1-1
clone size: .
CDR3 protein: CASSRSWNTEAFF
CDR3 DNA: TGTGCCAGCAGTCGCTCCTGGAACACTGAAGCTTTCTTT

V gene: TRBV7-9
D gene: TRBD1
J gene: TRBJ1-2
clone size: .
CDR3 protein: CASSRDRARGYGYTF
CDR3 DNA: TGTGCCAGCAGTCGGGACAGGGCAAGAGGATATGGCTACACCTTC

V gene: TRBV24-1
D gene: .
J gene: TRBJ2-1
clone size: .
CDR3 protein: CATSGYYNEQFF
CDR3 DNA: TGTGCCACCAGCGGGTACTACAATGAGCAGTTCTTC

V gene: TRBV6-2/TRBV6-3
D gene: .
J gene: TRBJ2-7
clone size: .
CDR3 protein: CASRPTSGRPWEQYF
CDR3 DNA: TGTGCCAGCAGACCTACCAGTGGGAGGCCCTGGGAGCAGTACTTC

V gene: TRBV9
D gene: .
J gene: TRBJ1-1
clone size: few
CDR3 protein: CASSVATGWNTEAFF
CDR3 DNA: TGTGCCAGCAGCGTAGCTACGGGATGGAACACTGAAGCTTTCTTT

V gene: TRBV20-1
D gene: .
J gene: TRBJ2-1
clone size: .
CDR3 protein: CSARNLRGNNEQFF
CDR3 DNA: TGCAGTGCTAGAAATCTTCGGGGGAACAATGAGCAGTTCTTC

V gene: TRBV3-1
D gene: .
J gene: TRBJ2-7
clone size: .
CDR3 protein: CASRDPGTPVGEQYF
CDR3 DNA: TGTGCCAGCAGAGACCCCGGGACCCCGGTGGGGGAGCAGTACTTC

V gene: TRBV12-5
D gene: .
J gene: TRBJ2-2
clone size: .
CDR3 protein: CATGLVPNSGELFF
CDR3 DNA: TGTGCTACTGGTTTGGTACCGAACTCCGGGGAGCTGTTTTTT

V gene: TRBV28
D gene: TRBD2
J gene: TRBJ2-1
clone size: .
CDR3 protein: CASSPSGSLRNEQFF
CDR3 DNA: TGTGCCAGCAGCCCGAGCGGGAGTTTGCGCAATGAGCAGTTCTTC

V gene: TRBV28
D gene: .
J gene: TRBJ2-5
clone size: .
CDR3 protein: CASSPGTFETQYF
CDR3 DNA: TGTGCCAGCAGCCCTGGGACATTTGAGACCCAGTACTTC

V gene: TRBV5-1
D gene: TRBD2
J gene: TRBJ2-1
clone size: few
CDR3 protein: CASTVGLAEWASYNEQFF
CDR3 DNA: TGCGCCAGCACCGTAGGACTAGCGGAGTGGGCCTCCTACAATGAGCAGTTCTTC

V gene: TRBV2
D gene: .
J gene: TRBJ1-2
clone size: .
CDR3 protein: CASSDVMVGYTF
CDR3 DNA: TGTGCCAGCAGTGATGTGATGGTAGGCTACACCTTC